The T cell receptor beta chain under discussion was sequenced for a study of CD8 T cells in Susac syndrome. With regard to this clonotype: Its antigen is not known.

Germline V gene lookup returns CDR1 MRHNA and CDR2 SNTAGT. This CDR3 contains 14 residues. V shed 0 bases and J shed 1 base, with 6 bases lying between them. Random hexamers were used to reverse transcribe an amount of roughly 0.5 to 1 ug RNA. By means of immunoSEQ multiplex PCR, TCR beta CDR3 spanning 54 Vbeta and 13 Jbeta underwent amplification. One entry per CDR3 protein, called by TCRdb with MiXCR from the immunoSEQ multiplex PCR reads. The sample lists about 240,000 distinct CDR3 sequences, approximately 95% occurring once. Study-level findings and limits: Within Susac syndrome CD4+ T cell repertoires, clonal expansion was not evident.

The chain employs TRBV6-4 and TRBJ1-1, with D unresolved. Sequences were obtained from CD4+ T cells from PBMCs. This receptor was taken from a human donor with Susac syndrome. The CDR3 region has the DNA TGTGCCAGCAGTGACTCGTCGGAGAACACTGAAGCTTTCTTT. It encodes CASSDSSENTEAFF.